This T cell receptor (beta chain) was documented in a study of cytomegalovirus exposure and HLA in healthy donors. Points from the study as a whole: Most TCR sequences showed up rarely, but some public TCRs showed up in many donors. Researchers left out some V segments, among them TRBV6-2 and TRBV6-3, as indistinguishable. Within an earlier analysis, most TCR beta V segments proved productive either about 87% or about 30% of the time. An analysis was carried out later, and it reportedly showed fewer N-insertions in an Asian-associated ancestry cluster than the approximately 610-donor mean.

Notes on this clone: Its antigen is unidentified. At one of its ends the junction is not consistent with the germline gene, which may arise from a read error.

Researchers ran the PCR with 60 Vbeta and 13 Jbeta primers. Some clones are missing from TCRdb's copy, which holds only in-frame ones; the method was immunoSEQ multiplex PCR. This table holds around 76,000 clones, around 72% found once. Germline V CDR1 and CDR2: MNHEY, SVGAGI. The CDR3 spans 13 residues. The sequence came from a woman aged 35 to 49 in good health and CMV-seropositive. The sample taken for sequencing was PBMCs. The gene calls are TRBV6-5 and TRBJ2-4, with TRBD1 matching 8 bases. CDR3 protein: CASRKITDRERHF. The DNA for the CDR3 is TGTGCCAGCAGGAAAATAACGGACAGGGAACGGCACTTC.